This T cell receptor (beta chain) was obtained from a study of blood T cells in healthy people across ages. The V end was cut by 4 bases, the J end by 5 bases, with 14 bases between. In germline, CDR1 is SQVTM, CDR2 ANQGSEA. CDR3 length: 13 amino acids. Through a sample-barcoded 5' primer and a J-beta primer mix, a second PCR was run for about 6 to 11 cycles. MiXCR was run by TCRdb on the 5' RACE reads, yielding one entry per CDR3 protein. The sample yields around 940,000 distinct CDR3 sequences, approximately 50% seen once. This chain connects TRBV29-1 to TRBJ2-5; D possibly corresponds to TRBD1 (5 bases). Sequenced sample: blood. The origin of this receptor is a woman aged 55 to 70 in good health. The CDR3 protein is CSVGAGLGETQYF. CDR3 nucleotide sequence: TGCAGCGTTGGAGCAGGGCTGGGCGAGACCCAGTACTTC.